This TCR beta chain is from a study of T-cell memory formation after mild COVID-19. Study conclusions and caveats: Later expanders leaned CD4+, whereas clones that contracted between day 15 and 85 were balanced CD4/CD8. Memory cells collected pre-infection included some clones that later responded, suggesting cross-reactive memory joined.

The germline gives CDR1 SGHTA, CDR2 FQGNSA. CDR3 length: 16 amino acids. Trimming stripped 1 base from V and 8 bases from J, with 20 bases between. Constant-segment primers and 5'RACE yielded cDNA libraries for TCR alpha and TCR beta, each carrying sample barcodes and UMIs. TCRdb re-derived calls from the 5' RACE reads in MiXCR, one entry per CDR3 protein. The data hold about 390,000 distinct CDR3 sequences, with roughly 15% observed a single time. At least ten counts were recorded for this clonotype. Its specificity is unknown. This receptor was taken from a man aged 18 to 29 who had mild COVID-19 (a few samples of this study predate the infection). Cell type and time point are not known. Material for sequencing was PBMCs or a T cell subset sorted from them (not recorded which). V and J are TRBV7-2 and TRBJ1-2, with D tentatively TRBD1 (6 bases). CDR3 DNA: TGTGCCAGCAGCTTAGTGGCTGGGGGGCAAGTACTCGGCTACACCTTC. It yields the protein CASSLVAGGQVLGYTF. Looking up the rest from reference TRBV7-2 and TRBJ1-2 gives the full variable domain: GAGVSQSPSNKVTEKGKDVELRCDPISGHTALYWYRQSLGQGLEFLIYFQGNSAPDKSGLPSDRFSAERTGGSVSTLTIQRTQQEDSAVYLCASSLVAGGQVLGYTFGSGTRLTVV.